The 17 T cell receptor beta chains reported below all come from one sample, sequenced in a study of patients and donors after allogeneic stem cell transplantation. TCRdb fed the RT-PCR reads into MiXCR, producing one record per CDR3 protein. The profile covers approximately 150,000 distinct CDR3 sequences, with about two fifths appearing a single time and about 50% taken by the ten largest. What was sequenced was blood, either unsorted or a sorted T cell fraction (not recorded which). These receptors were obtained from a human donor who was either an allogeneic HSCT recipient or a stem cell or donor lymphocyte infusion donor (not recorded which). It is not recorded whose cells these are; they may come from a transplant donor.

This chain uses TRBV12-3 or TRBV12-4 with TRBJ2-1; TRBD2 is a possible D gene (6 bases). The V end was cut by 6 bases, the J end by 11 bases, with 20 bases between. The CDR3 is made up of 14 amino acids. CDR3 amino acids: CASSLGGSGAQQFF. In nucleotides, the CDR3 is TGTGCCAGCAGCCTCGGGGGTAGCGGCGCCCAGCAGTTCTTC.

This chain connects TRBV10-3 to TRBJ2-5; D might be TRBD1 (6 bases). Germline CDR1 ENHRY, CDR2 SYGVKD. The CDR3 extends over 14 amino acids. Trimming cost V 10 bases and J 5 bases, with 20 bases left between them. CDR3 sequence reads: CATVASTGWETQYF. In DNA form, the CDR3 reads TGTGCCACTGTAGCCTCGACAGGCTGGGAGACCCAGTACTTC.

In its sample, this clonotype was seen a few times. The chain employs TRBV6-2 or TRBV6-3 and TRBJ2-7; unclear D gene. This CDR3 comprises 12 residues. Between the trimmed V and J ends, which lost 2 bases and 2 bases, there was a span of 4 bases. Germline CDR1 MNHEY, CDR2 SVGEGT. CDR3 amino acids: CASSYPTYEQYF. The DNA for the CDR3 is TGTGCCAGCAGTTACCCAACCTACGAGCAGTACTTC.

The chain uses TRBV6-2 or TRBV6-3 and TRBJ2-7, with 8 bases aligning to TRBD1. Germline CDR1 and CDR2: MNHEY and SVGEGT. The CDR3 is 13 residues long. J gave up 6 bases and V 5 bases, and 6 bases lay outside the gene matches. The CDR3 nucleotides read TGTGCCAGCAGTGCCTCCACAGGGGGCGAGCAGTACGTC. This translates into CASSASTGGEQYV.

This clonotype was counted between two and nine times. The chain joins TRBV6-5 to TRBJ2-1, with a weak D call TRBD1 (6 bases). The CDR3 extends over 13 amino acids. The V gene lost 5 bases and the J gene lost 7 bases, with 12 bases spanning the gap. Germline CDR1 MNHEY, CDR2 SVGAGI. The CDR3 spells CASSRTVLNEQFF. In DNA form, the CDR3 reads TGTGCCAGCAGTCGGACAGTACTTAATGAGCAGTTCTTC.

The chain has TRBV28 and TRBJ2-3; no clear D gene. The CDR3 extends over 13 amino acids. CDR1 is MDHEN and CDR2 is SYDVKM in the germline V gene. The CDR3 DNA is TGTGCTTTCGCTTCGGGTGACACAGATACGCAGTATTTT. This encodes CAFASGDTDTQYF.

The chain is built from TRBV28 and TRBJ2-7; tentatively, D is TRBD1 (5 bases). Germline CDR1 and CDR2: MDHEN and SYDVKM. With 3 bases removed from V and 3 bases from J, the gap between germline ends came to 12 bases. The CDR3 loop spans 14 amino acids. The CDR3 reads CASSFGRVVYEQYF. The CDR3 coding sequence is TGTGCCAGCAGTTTCGGCAGGGTCGTCTACGAGCAGTACTTC.

The gene calls are TRBV20-1 and TRBJ2-1; 9 bases align to TRBD2. V shed 3 bases, J shed 6 bases, and the junction held 12 bases outside the gene matches. Germline V lookup: CDR1 DFQATT, CDR2 SNEGSKA (reference sequence). The CDR3 sequence is 16 residues long. CDR3 loop: CSASPIRLAGINEQFF. The CDR3 bases are TGCAGTGCTAGCCCAATCCGTCTAGCGGGGATCAATGAGCAGTTCTTC.

This chain links TRBV20-1 with TRBJ2-3; no definite D call. The ends were cut back, 3 bases at V and 2 bases at J, with 18 bases in the middle. This CDR3 has 16 amino acids. Looked up from germline, CDR1 is DFQATT and CDR2 is SNEGSKA (reference sequence). The CDR3 loop is CSASPRATIYTDTQYF. The CDR3 nucleotides are TGCAGTGCTAGCCCCCGGGCCACTATCTACACAGATACGCAGTATTTT.

This clonotype has only a few counts. The chain is built from TRBV20-1 and TRBJ1-2; D unresolved. Trimming pared 0 bases from V and 0 bases from J, leaving 11 bases between. CDR1 and CDR2 from the germline V gene are DFQATT and SNEGSKA (reference sequence). The CDR3 is 15 residues long. CDR3: CSARDQAFTNYGYTF. CDR3 DNA sequence: TGCAGTGCTAGAGATCAGGCTTTCACTAACTATGGCTACACCTTC.

The gene calls are TRBV2 and TRBJ2-1; TRBD1 agrees at 7 bases. Germline-derived CDR1 and CDR2 are SNHLY and FYNNEI. V was clipped by 10 bases and J by 10 bases; unmatched bases: 4. The CDR3 spans 10 residues. The CDR3 region is CATYRGEQFF. The DNA for the CDR3 is TGTGCCACCTACAGGGGCGAGCAGTTCTTC.

The chain carries TRBV2 and TRBJ2-3, with 11 bases lining up with TRBD2. V lost 2 bases and J lost 5; bases outside the gene matches: 12. Germline lookup yields CDR1 SNHLY and CDR2 FYNNEI. There are 18 residues in the CDR3. The CDR3 sequence: CASSERELSGGAIDTQYF. In DNA, the CDR3 is TGTGCCAGCAGTGAAAGGGAACTTAGCGGGGGGGCCATAGATACGCAGTATTTT.

This CDR3 is CASSQGPGLTGGELFF. The CDR3 coding sequence is TGCGCCAGCAGCCAAGGCCCAGGGCTAACAGGCGGGGAGCTGTTTTTT. The chain employs TRBV4-1 and TRBJ2-2; TRBD1 is a possible D gene (5 bases). Trimming cost V 1 base and J 7 bases, with 16 bases left between them. Germline CDR1 is MGHRA and CDR2 is YSYEKL. The CDR3 contains 16 residues.

The gene calls are TRBV28 and TRBJ1-3, with D maybe TRBD1 (5 bases). CDR3 length: 14 amino acids. V gave up 3 bases and J gave up 4 bases, with 10 bases separating them. Per germline, CDR1 MDHEN and CDR2 SYDVKM. The CDR3: CASSFRGTGNTIYF. In DNA form, the CDR3 reads TGTGCCAGCAGTTTTCGGGGGACGGGAAACACCATATATTTT.

This clonotype was seen a handful of times. The rearrangement links TRBV28 to TRBJ1-5; perhaps TRBD1 as D (6 bases). There are 13 residues in the CDR3. V was clipped by 11 bases and J by 3 bases, with 14 bases between them. The germline CDR1 and CDR2 sequences are MDHEN and SYDVKM. The CDR3 protein is CAARGGSNQPQHF. The CDR3 nucleotides read TGTGCCGCCAGAGGGGGGTCCAATCAGCCCCAGCATTTT.

The chain links TRBV2 to TRBJ1-2; 9 bases map to TRBD1. The V and J ends lost 6 bases and 3 bases, in that order; junction bases with no gene match: 5. This CDR3 has 14 amino acids. From germline, CDR1 is SNHLY and CDR2 FYNNEI. The CDR3 spells CASRWGTGYYGYTF. In DNA, the CDR3 is TGTGCCAGCAGGTGGGGGACAGGGTACTATGGCTACACCTTC.

The chain is built from TRBV12-3 or TRBV12-4 and TRBJ2-3; D remains ambiguous. Trimming removed 7 bases from V and 0 bases from J, with 17 bases in between. The CDR3 is 16 residues long. CDR3 region: CASTFPSPPSTDTQYF. The DNA for the CDR3 is TGTGCCAGCACTTTCCCTAGTCCTCCTAGCACAGATACGCAGTATTTT.